These 25 T cell receptor beta chains share one sample of origin, sequenced in a study of shared clonotypes between healthy human individuals. Clones were sequenced by immunoSEQ multiplex PCR, and TCRdb holds only the in-frame ones, with some missing. The table has approximately 500,000 clones, approximately 81% seen once. The sample was PBMCs. All receptors come from a woman between 35 and 50 years old in good health. Some clones in this sample may be carry-over from other donors' samples.

Regarding this clone: This likely came from a read error, as a far larger clone is one base away. The chain couples TRBV29-1 to TRBJ2-7, with D hard to call. Germline V gene data show CDR1 as SQVTM and CDR2 as ANQGSEA. This CDR3 has 12 amino acids. The CDR3 coding sequence is TGCATCGTTGGGGTCGGTACCTACGAGCAGTACTTC. It specifies CIVGVGTYEQYF.

This chain uses TRBV11-2 with TRBJ2-7; 7 bases fit TRBD1. The CDR3 spans 15 residues. CDR1 is SGHAT and CDR2 is FQNNGV in the germline V gene. Losses at the gene ends were 4 bases for V and 6 bases for J; bases not matched to a gene: 12. CDR3 sequence: CASSSNVQGVGEQYF. As DNA, the CDR3 is TGTGCCAGCAGCTCAAACGTGCAGGGGGTCGGCGAGCAGTACTTC.

The rearrangement links TRBV2 to TRBJ1-2; D possibly corresponds to TRBD1 (5 bases). The V end was cut by 8 bases, the J end by 4 bases, with 17 bases between. The CDR3 is 14 amino acids. Germline values: CDR1 SNHLY, CDR2 FYNNEI. The CDR3 reads CASRGTAGFYGYTF. CDR3 DNA sequence: TGTGCCAGCCGGGGGACCGCAGGTTTCTATGGCTACACCTTC.

DNA for the CDR3: TGCGCCAGCAGCGGGGGGACGGTCTACAATGAGCAGTTCTTC. It translates to CASSGGTVYNEQFF. The rearrangement uses TRBV5-1 and TRBJ2-1; a possible D gene is TRBD2 (6 bases). This CDR3 contains 14 residues. Germline CDR1 and CDR2: SGHRS and YFSETQ. V dropped 4 bases and J dropped 3 bases, with 11 bases sitting between them.

The chain has TRBV5-6 and TRBJ2-1, with D uncertain. Trimming shortened V by 2 bases and J by 4 bases, and 7 bases separated the two germline ends. CDR3 length: 13 residues. Germline V gives CDR1 SGHDT, CDR2 YYEEEE. The CDR3 sequence: CASSLAPYNEQFF. DNA of the CDR3: TGTGCCAGCAGCTTAGCTCCTTACAATGAGCAGTTCTTC.

The chain has TRBV4-2 and TRBJ2-1; D gene uncertain. The CDR3 is 12 residues long. In germline, CDR1 is LGHNA, CDR2 YNFKEQ. V was clipped by 0 bases and J by 8 bases, with 5 bases between them. The CDR3 spells CASSQDTHEQFF. In nucleotides, the CDR3 is TGTGCCAGCAGCCAAGATACTCATGAGCAGTTCTTC.

The J gene is TRBJ2-5, the V gene TRBV7-9, with D hard to call. V was shortened by 6 bases and J by 13 bases, with 18 bases between the two germline ends. The CDR3 runs 12 residues. The germline gives CDR1 SEHNR, CDR2 FQNEAQ (reference sequence). CDR3 amino acids: CASSSHPRLVYF. The CDR3 DNA sequence: TGTGCCAGCAGTTCTCATCCCCGGCTTGTGTACTTC.

Details on this clone: A much larger clone sits a single nucleotide away, making a read error possible. The sample holds other DNA sequences that translate to the same CDR3. The chain links TRBV4-2 to TRBJ2-2, with a tentative D call TRBD2 (6 bases). The CDR3 covers 17 residues. Trimming shortened V by 4 bases and J by 8 bases, and 23 bases separated the two germline ends. The germline CDR1 and CDR2 sequences are LGHNA and YNFKEQ. The CDR3: CASSPQKWGESTGELFF. Written as DNA, the CDR3 is TGTGCCAGCAGCCCCCAAAAGTGGGGGGAAAGCACTGGGGAGCTGTTTTTT.

The genes are TRBV5-1 and TRBJ1-2; 9 nucleotides align to TRBD1. The CDR3 loop spans 14 amino acids. V lost 4 bases and J lost 7; bases outside the gene matches: 8. From germline, CDR1 is SGHRS and CDR2 YFSETQ. The chain's CDR3 is CASSVGDRGSGYTF. CDR3 DNA sequence: TGCGCCAGCAGCGTGGGAGACAGGGGGTCTGGCTACACCTTC. Drawing the rest from reference TRBV5-1 and TRBJ1-2, the complete variable domain is KAGVTQTPRYLIKTRGQQVTLSCSPISGHRSVSWYQQTPGQGLQFLFEYFSETQRNKGNFPGRFSGRQFSNSRSEMNVSTLELGDSALYLCASSVGDRGSGYTFGSGTRLTVV.

This clone was recorded only once. This is likely an artifact of a read error, given a far larger clone one base away. CDR3 sequence (DNA): TGTGCCACCAGCAGGGGCACAGGGGGCAGCACAGATACGCAGTGTTTT. It encodes CATSRGTGGSTDTQCF. The V call is TRBV15, the J call TRBJ2-3, with 9 bases fitting TRBD1. This CDR3 spans 16 amino acids. Germline values: CDR1 LNHNV, CDR2 YYDKDF (reference sequence).

The chain uses TRBV15 and TRBJ1-1; D may be TRBD1 (6 bases). The CDR3 loop spans 18 amino acids. V shed 0 bases and J shed 6 bases, with 23 bases lying between them. Germline V gives CDR1 LNHNV, CDR2 YYDKDF (reference sequence). CDR3 nucleotides: TGTGCCACCAGCAGAGATATGGGGGCGGGTGTCTCCCACGCTGAAGCTTTCTTT. Residues: CATSRDMGAGVSHAEAFF.

The J gene is TRBJ2-1, the V gene TRBV5-1; 8 nucleotides line up with TRBD1. The V segment lost 3 bases and the J segment 3 bases; nucleotides outside the gene matches: 5. The V gene's germline CDR1 is SGHRS and CDR2 YFSETQ. This CDR3 region has 15 residues. CDR3 protein: CASSSGQGLYNEQFF. In nucleotides, the CDR3 is TGCGCCAGCAGCTCCGGACAGGGACTCTACAATGAGCAGTTCTTC.

About this clone itself: A far larger clone is just one base off, so this is likely a read error. V and J are TRBV10-3 and TRBJ1-5, with D uncertain. This CDR3 is 13 amino acids long. In germline, CDR1 is ENHRY, CDR2 SYGVKD. CDR3 sequence reads: CSISGERNQPQHF. In nucleotides, the CDR3 is TGTTCCATCAGTGGAGAGCGCAATCAGCCCCAGCATTTT.

The chain links TRBV11-3 to TRBJ2-5; a weak D match, TRBD1 (6 bases). Looked up from germline, CDR1 is SGHNT and CDR2 is YENEEA. This CDR3 comprises 13 residues. Trimming took 5 bases from V and 5 from J, leaving 12 bases between them. The chain's CDR3 is CASSGGPRETQYF. CDR3 sequence (DNA): TGTGCCAGCAGCGGGGGCCCGCGGGAGACCCAGTACTTC.

The V and J genes are TRBV27 and TRBJ2-6; 12 bases match TRBD2. Germline-derived CDR1 and CDR2 are MNHEY and SMNVEV (reference sequence). V dropped 6 bases and J dropped 0; count of bases not matched to a gene: 9. CDR3 size: 19 residues. CDR3 in amino acids: CASSLRLAGAHSGANVLTF. In DNA form, the CDR3 reads TGTGCCAGCAGCCTGAGACTAGCGGGAGCCCACTCTGGGGCCAACGTCCTGACTTTC.

This chain joins TRBV11-2 and TRBJ1-4; D unresolved. CDR1 is SGHAT, CDR2 FQNNGV, per germline. This CDR3 has 15 residues. The V end was cut by 4 bases, the J end by 0 bases, with 9 bases between. CDR3 loop: CASSSGPATNEKLFF. CDR3 nucleotide sequence: TGTGCCAGCAGCTCCGGGCCTGCAACTAATGAAAAACTGTTTTTT.

The gene calls are TRBV28 and TRBJ1-2; tentative D call: TRBD1 (5 bases). This CDR3 is 16 amino acids long. The germline V gene encodes CDR1 MDHEN and CDR2 SYDVKM. V was shortened by 4 bases and J by 0 bases, with 15 bases between the two germline ends. The CDR3 protein is CASSSAGTPSNYGYTF. The CDR3 coding sequence is TGTGCCAGCAGTTCGGCGGGGACCCCTTCTAACTATGGCTACACCTTC.

Worth noting for this clone: Other DNA variants within this sample encode the same CDR3. This chain links TRBV10-3 with TRBJ2-7; D uncertain. The V end lost 2 bases, the J end lost 1 base, and 6 bases lay between the germline ends. The CDR3 is 13 residues long. The germline V gene encodes CDR1 ENHRY and CDR2 SYGVKD. CDR3 residues: CAISELGSYEQYF. The CDR3 DNA follows: TGTGCCATCAGTGAGCTAGGGTCCTACGAGCAGTACTTC.

The rearrangement uses TRBV11-2 and TRBJ2-7; 10 bases line up with TRBD1. From germline, CDR1 is SGHAT and CDR2 FQNNGV. Trimming at V came to 0 bases and at J to 6 bases, leaving 5 bases not matched to a gene. This CDR3 comprises 15 residues. The CDR3 region has the DNA TGTGCCAGCAGCTTAGATTGGGGACAGGGGTCCGAGCAGTACTTC. It translates to CASSLDWGQGSEQYF.

CDR3 nucleotide sequence: TGCGCCAGCAGCTTACTTAGCGGGAGGGCGTATGAGCAGTTCTTC. Translating it yields CASSLLSGRAYEQFF. The rearrangement joins TRBV5-1 to TRBJ2-1; 11 positions match TRBD2. CDR1 and CDR2 (germline): SGHRS, YFSETQ. The trim removed 2 bases at V and 8 bases at J, leaving 6 bases unmatched. The CDR3 loop spans 15 amino acids. Variable domain in full (rest from reference TRBV5-1 and TRBJ2-1): KAGVTQTPRYLIKTRGQQVTLSCSPISGHRSVSWYQQTPGQGLQFLFEYFSETQRNKGNFPGRFSGRQFSNSRSEMNVSTLELGDSALYLCASSLLSGRAYEQFFGPGTRLTVL.

The chain uses TRBV6-5 and TRBJ2-1; D is unresolved. V was trimmed by 2 bases and J by 8 bases, leaving 13 bases between them. Germline CDR1 reads MNHEY; CDR2 reads SVGAGI. The CDR3 loop spans 14 amino acids. CDR3 bases: TGTGCCAGCAGTTACGACTCCCCGGGCGATGAGCAGTTCTTC. It codes for CASSYDSPGDEQFF.

This chain joins TRBV7-6 and TRBJ2-5; D gene unclear. The CDR3 contains 12 residues. Per the germline V gene, CDR1 is SGHVS and CDR2 is FNYEAQ. The V end was cut by 5 bases, the J end by 7 bases, with 11 bases between. Here the CDR3 DNA reads TGTGCCAGCAGCCCGGAGATCGGGACCCAGTACTTC. This codes for CASSPEIGTQYF. Full variable domain (missing parts from reference TRBV7-6 and TRBJ2-5): GAGVSQSPRYKVTKRGQDVALRCDPISGHVSLYWYRQALGQGPEFLTYFNYEAQQDKSGLPNDRFSAERPEGSISTLTIQRTEQRDSAMYRCASSPEIGTQYFGPGTRLLVL.

In this sample, this clone turned up many times. The same CDR3 is also encoded by other DNA sequences in this sample. The rearrangement uses TRBV4-1 and TRBJ2-1; D possibly corresponds to TRBD2 (6 bases). Per the germline V gene, CDR1 is MGHRA and CDR2 is YSYEKL. The CDR3 spans 14 residues. V was clipped by 3 bases and J by 7 bases, with 13 bases between them. The CDR3: CASSQASVGNEQFF. DNA for the CDR3: TGCGCCAGCAGCCAGGCTAGCGTAGGGAATGAGCAGTTCTTC.

The rearrangement joins TRBV7-3 to TRBJ2-1, with a weak D call TRBD1 (6 bases). The germline gives CDR1 SGHTA, CDR2 FQGTGA. V lost 5 bases to trimming and J lost 6 bases, with 14 bases between them. CDR3 length: 14 residues. Here the CDR3 reads CASSPSLGGNEQFF. CDR3 DNA: TGTGCCAGCAGCCCCTCACTAGGGGGCAATGAGCAGTTCTTC. Full variable domain (missing parts from reference TRBV7-3 and TRBJ2-1): GAGVSQTPSNKVTEKGKYVELRCDPISGHTALYWYRQSLGQGPEFLIYFQGTGAADDSGLPNDRFFAVRPEGSVSTLKIQRTERGDSAVYLCASSPSLGGNEQFFGPGTRLTVL.

With regard to this clone: A far bigger clonotype differs at one base, so this is likely a read error. This chain links TRBV18 with TRBJ1-1; 7 positions match TRBD1. The CDR3 extends over 15 amino acids. Germline V gene sequence: CDR1 KGHSH, CDR2 LQKENI. The CDR3: CASSPPGGQNTEALF. CDR3 DNA: TGTGCCAGCTCACCACCGGGGGGACAGAACACTGAAGCTCTCTTT.